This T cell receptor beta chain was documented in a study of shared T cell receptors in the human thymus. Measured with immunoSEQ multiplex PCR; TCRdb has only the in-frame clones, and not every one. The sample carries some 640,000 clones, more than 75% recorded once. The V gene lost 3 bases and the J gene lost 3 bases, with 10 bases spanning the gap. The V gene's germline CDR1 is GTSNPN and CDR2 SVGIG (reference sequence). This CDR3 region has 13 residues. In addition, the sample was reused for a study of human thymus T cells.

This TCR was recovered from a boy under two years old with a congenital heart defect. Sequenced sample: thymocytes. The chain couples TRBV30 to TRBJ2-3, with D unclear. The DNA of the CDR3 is TGTGCCTGGAGGATACCCAGGACAGATACGCAGTATTTT. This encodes CAWRIPRTDTQYF.